This record concerns one T cell receptor (beta chain) sequence. After template switching added a universal primer site, the resulting cDNA carried unique molecular identifiers. A single record per CDR3 protein comes from TCRdb applying MiXCR to the 5' RACE reads. Of some 1,700,000 distinct CDR3 sequences in the sample, less than 40% were seen once. These data come from a study of identical twins. Germline lookup yields CDR1 MDHEN and CDR2 SYDVKM. The CDR3 consists of 14 residues. Trimming cost V 4 bases and J 5 bases, with 12 bases left between them. The clonotype was recovered from a newborn girl in good health. Specimen: cord blood. The rearrangement joins TRBV28 to TRBJ2-1; D gene uncertain. CDR3 nucleotide sequence: TGTGCCAGCAGTTCCCCCCCCATGGACAATGAGCAGTTCTTC. This codes for CASSSPPMDNEQFF.